This TCR beta chain derives from a study of blood T cell repertoires in COVID-19 (dated by TCRdb to the early 2020s). Describing the broader study: Samples covering the acute and convalescent phases of COVID-19 were provided by collaborators in the United States, Italy and Spain. The material from the prospective study consisted of cDNA or gDNA derived from T cells, B-cell-depleted T cells, or PBMCs. Subjects who had been exposed to COVID-19, were actively infected with it, or had recovered from it provided the deeply sampled blood TCRbeta repertoires that made up the dataset. The repertoires were made available in a free public database intended to serve as a resource for research on the immune response to SARS-CoV-2. The samples were drawn from two sources: the first 160 participants of the ongoing ImmuneRACE study, and 1,200 or so subjects contributed by 6 global collaborators. The sample metadata nearly always contained a de-identified subject ID, COVID-19 status, age in years and sex. Where HLA class I and class II types were available, the types were taken from metadata supplied by the sample provider, not from assay-based typing.

TCRbeta CDR3 regions were amplified from genomic DNA by means of the immunoSEQ Assay, a bias-controlled multiplex PCR. In the original analysis: Nucleated cell counts per sample were estimated from amplification of reference gene primers within the assay. To quantify the absolute abundance of each unique TCRbeta CDR3 rearrangement, sequence reads were collapsed and filtered. For each sample, productive Simpson clonality was calculated by taking the square root of Simpson's diversity index across productive rearrangements. In its TCRdb copy, this immuneACCESS table keeps in-frame sequences only and misses some clones. Where compared with another copy, unresolved V genes explain less than half of these, and the others have no known cause. The DNA was the basis for D and trimming; V, J and clone size are from that table. Across this sample there are roughly 180,000 clones, with around 74% seen only once. The biggest ten clones account for roughly 8% of the sample.

Remarks on this clone: The target of this receptor is not known. No base quality values were provided; no much bigger clone lies one nucleotide off.

One collaborating source in Seattle enrolled patients during active infection and followed them longitudinally through the course of disease. Whole blood was collected in K2EDTA tubes by collaborating institutions according to the institutions' own protocols. For TCRbeta analysis, collaborator samples were shipped as frozen whole blood, as isolated PBMCs, or as DNA extracted from either sample type. The CDR3 covers 14 residues, taking in both the cysteine and the phenylalanine. Only the CDR3 DNA is retained, 42 bases long and in frame from the first base. CDR1 and CDR2, looked up from the germline V gene (reference sequence), are LNHDA and SQIVND. V is reduced by 4 bases and J by 0 bases, leaving a spacing of 7 bases between them. Overall results and qualifications from the work: Clinical and demographic metadata were provided uncurated, with the amount varying by source and participant.

This sequence was found in a woman aged 55-70 years with COVID-19, enrolled during active disease. The sample comprised peripheral blood. The chain is made from TRBV19 and TRBJ2-1; the D gene is perhaps TRBD2, on 6 matching bases. This receptor carries the CDR3 CASSRLDSYNEQFF. In nucleotides, the sequence is TGTGCCAGTAGTAGACTAGACTCCTACAATGAGCAGTTCTTC. Reference TRBV19 and TRBJ2-1 genes cover what lies past the CDR3, so the full variable domain is DGGITQSPKYLFRKEGQNVTLSCEQNLNHDAMYWYRQDPGQGLRLIYYSQIVNDFQKGDIAEGYSVSREKKESFPLTVTSAQKNPTAFYLCASSRLDSYNEQFFGPGTRLTVL.